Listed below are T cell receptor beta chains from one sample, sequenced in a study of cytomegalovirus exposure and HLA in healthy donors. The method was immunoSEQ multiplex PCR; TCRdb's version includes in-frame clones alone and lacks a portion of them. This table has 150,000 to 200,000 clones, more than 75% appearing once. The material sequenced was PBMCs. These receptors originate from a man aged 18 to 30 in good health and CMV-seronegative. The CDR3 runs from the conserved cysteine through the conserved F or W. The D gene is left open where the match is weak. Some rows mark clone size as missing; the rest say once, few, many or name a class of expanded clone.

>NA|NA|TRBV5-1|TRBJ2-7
TGCGCCAGCAGCTTGGAGTGGCAGGCTCGCTCCTACGAGCAGTACTTC
CASSLEWQARSYEQYF
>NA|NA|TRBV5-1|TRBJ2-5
TGCGCCAGCAGCCTTATGTACTTC
CASSLMYF
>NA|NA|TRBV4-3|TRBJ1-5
TGCGCCAGCAGCCAAGAGACAGAAGCTTGGGGCAATCAGCCCCAGCATTTT
CASSQETEAWGNQPQHF
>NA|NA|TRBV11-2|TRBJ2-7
TGTGCCAGCACCCTCCGTCCCTACGAGCAGTACTTC
CASTLRPYEQYF
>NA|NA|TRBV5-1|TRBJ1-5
TGCGCCAGCAGCTTGGCTCCCGGGTCCGGGAATCAGCCCCAGCATTTT
CASSLAPGSGNQPQHF
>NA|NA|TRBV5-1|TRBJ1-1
TGCGCCAGCAGCTTGGGGGCCAGGGGGAACACTGAAGCTTTCTTT
CASSLGARGNTEAFF
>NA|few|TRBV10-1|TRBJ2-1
TGCGCCAGCAGCGAGGACAGTGGGACTCCTAATGAGCAGTTCTTC
CASSEDSGTPNEQFF
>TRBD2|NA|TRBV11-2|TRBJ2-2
TGTGCCAGCAGTAAAGGGGCTAGCGGCACCGGGGAGCTGTTTTTT
CASSKGASGTGELFF
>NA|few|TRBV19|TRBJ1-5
TGTGCCAGTAGTAAATCGACGGGGTGGGGCAATCAGCCCCAGCATTTT
CASSKSTGWGNQPQHF
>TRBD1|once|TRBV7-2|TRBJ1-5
TGTGCCAGCACAGCTTCGGGACAGGGCGATCAGCCCCAGCATTTT
CASTASGQGDQPQHF
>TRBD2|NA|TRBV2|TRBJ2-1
TGTGCCAGCAGTGGGGGGCCGGGGACTAGCGGGATTGCCTCCTACAATGAGCAGTTCTTC
CASSGGPGTSGIASYNEQFF
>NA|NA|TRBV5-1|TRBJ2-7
TGCGCCAGCAGCCCAAGCGGGTCCTACGAGCAGTACTTC
CASSPSGSYEQYF
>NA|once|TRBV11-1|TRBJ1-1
TGTGCCAGCAGCCCCAACCGTCGGTTGAGGGTGGATACTGAAGCTTTCTTT
CASSPNRRLRVDTEAFF
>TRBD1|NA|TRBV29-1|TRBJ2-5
TGCAGCGTTGAAATACAGGGGGCTATCGAAGAGACCCAGTACTTC
CSVEIQGAIEETQYF
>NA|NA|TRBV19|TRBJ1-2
TGTGCCAGTAGCACCCCAGGGGAGGGCCTCTATGGCTACACCTTC
CASSTPGEGLYGYTF
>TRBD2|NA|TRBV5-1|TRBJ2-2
TGCGCCAGCAGCTTGGCGCTAGCGGACACCGGGGAGCTGTTTTTT
CASSLALADTGELFF
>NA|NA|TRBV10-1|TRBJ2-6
TGCGCCAGCAGTGCGAGAACTGGGGCCAACGTCCTGACTTTC
CASSARTGANVLTF
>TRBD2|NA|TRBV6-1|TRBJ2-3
TGTGCCAGCAGTGAACAAGCGGGGGGGCCAGATACGCAGTATTTT
CASSEQAGGPDTQYF
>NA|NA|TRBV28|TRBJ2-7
TGTGCCAGCAGGGGACTTTTCTACGAGCAGTACTTC
CASRGLFYEQYF
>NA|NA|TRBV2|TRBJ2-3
TGTGCCAGCAAGGGGGACGTGTCTGATACGCAGTATTTT
CASKGDVSDTQYF
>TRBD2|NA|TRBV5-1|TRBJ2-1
TGCGCCAGCAGCCTTAGCGGGATGACATCCTACAATGAGCAGTTCTTC
CASSLSGMTSYNEQFF
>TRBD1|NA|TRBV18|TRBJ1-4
TGTGCCAGCTCATCGGGACAGGCTAATGAAAAACTGTTTTTT
CASSSGQANEKLFF
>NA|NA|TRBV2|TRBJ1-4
TGTGCCAGCAGTGACCGGGAAACCCATACGCAACTGTTTTTT
CASSDRETHTQLFF
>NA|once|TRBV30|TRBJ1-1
TGTGCCTGCCGCCGCGAAACGGACACTGAAGCTTTCTTT
CACRRETDTEAFF
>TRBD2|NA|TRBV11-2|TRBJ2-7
TGTGCCAGCAGCTTAGAAGGACTAGCGGGGGTCTACGAGCAGTACTTC
CASSLEGLAGVYEQYF
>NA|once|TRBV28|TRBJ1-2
TGTGCCAGCAGCTTTGGGCAGGGCCCCTATGGCTACACCTTC
CASSFGQGPYGYTF
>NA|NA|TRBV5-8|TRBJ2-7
TGTGCCAGCAGCCTGGGTAGGGGGGGACGGACCTTCTACGAGCAGTACTTC
CASSLGRGGRTFYEQYF
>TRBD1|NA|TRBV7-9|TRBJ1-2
TGTGCCAGCAGCCAGACAGGGGGTGGCTACACCTTC
CASSQTGGGYTF
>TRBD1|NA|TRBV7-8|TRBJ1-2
TGTGCCAGCAGCCCAAGGGACAGCGGGGGGGGGTTTAACTATGGCTACACCTTC
CASSPRDSGGGFNYGYTF
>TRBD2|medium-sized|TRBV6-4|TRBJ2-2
TGTGCCAGCAGTGCCCTAGCGGGAGATAACACCGGGGAGCTGTTTTTT
CASSALAGDNTGELFF
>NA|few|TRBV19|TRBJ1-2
TGTGCCAGTATAGACAGGAGCTATGGCTACACCTTC
CASIDRSYGYTF
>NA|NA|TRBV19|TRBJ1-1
TGTGCCAGTAGTATGGGGGACACACTCACTGAAGCTTTCTTT
CASSMGDTLTEAFF
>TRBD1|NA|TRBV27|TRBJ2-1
TGTGCCAGCAGTCCCGGACAGGGGGCCTACAATGAGCAGTTCTTC
CASSPGQGAYNEQFF
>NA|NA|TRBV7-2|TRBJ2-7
TGTGCCAGCAGCTTAGGTCGTGACTGGGAGCAGTACTTC
CASSLGRDWEQYF
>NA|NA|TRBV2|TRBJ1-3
TGTGCCAGCAGTGCGCTGCAGGGACTATCTGGAAACACCATATATTTT
CASSALQGLSGNTIYF
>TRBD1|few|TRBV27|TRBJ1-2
TGTGCCAGCAGTCGGGAGACAGGGAACTATGGCTACACCTTC
CASSRETGNYGYTF
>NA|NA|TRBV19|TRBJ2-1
TGTGCCAGTAGTATAGATCTGGGGGGAAAGGCTTACAATGAGCAGTTCTTC
CASSIDLGGKAYNEQFF
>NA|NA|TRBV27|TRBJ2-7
TGTGCCAGCAGTCAAAAACCTTTTTTGACAGGATACGAGCAGTACTTC
CASSQKPFLTGYEQYF
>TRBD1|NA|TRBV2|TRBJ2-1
TGTGCCATCCGGACAGGGTCGAGCTCCTACAATGAGCAGTTCTTC
CAIRTGSSSYNEQFF
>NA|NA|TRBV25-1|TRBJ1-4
TGTGCCAGCAGTGAAGGCGGGGCCGATGAAAAACTGTTTTTT
CASSEGGADEKLFF
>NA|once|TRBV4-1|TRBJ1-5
TGCGCCAGCAGCCAAGAGTGGAGATATAGCAATCAGCCCCAGCATTTT
CASSQEWRYSNQPQHF
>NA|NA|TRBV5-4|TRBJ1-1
TGTGCCAGCAGCCAGAATACGGGTATGAACACTGAAGCTTTCTTT
CASSQNTGMNTEAFF
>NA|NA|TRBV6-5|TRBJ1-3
TGTGCCAGCAGTCAATATGCGAGGGGGTATTACACCATATATTTT
CASSQYARGYYTIYF
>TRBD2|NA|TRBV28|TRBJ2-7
TGTGCCAGCAGATATGGGCTAGCGGGAGGCGAATCCTACGAGCAGTACTTC
CASRYGLAGGESYEQYF
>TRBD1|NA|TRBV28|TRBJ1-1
TGTGCCAGCGGCGAACAGGGGTGGTTTGAAGCTTTCTTT
CASGEQGWFEAFF